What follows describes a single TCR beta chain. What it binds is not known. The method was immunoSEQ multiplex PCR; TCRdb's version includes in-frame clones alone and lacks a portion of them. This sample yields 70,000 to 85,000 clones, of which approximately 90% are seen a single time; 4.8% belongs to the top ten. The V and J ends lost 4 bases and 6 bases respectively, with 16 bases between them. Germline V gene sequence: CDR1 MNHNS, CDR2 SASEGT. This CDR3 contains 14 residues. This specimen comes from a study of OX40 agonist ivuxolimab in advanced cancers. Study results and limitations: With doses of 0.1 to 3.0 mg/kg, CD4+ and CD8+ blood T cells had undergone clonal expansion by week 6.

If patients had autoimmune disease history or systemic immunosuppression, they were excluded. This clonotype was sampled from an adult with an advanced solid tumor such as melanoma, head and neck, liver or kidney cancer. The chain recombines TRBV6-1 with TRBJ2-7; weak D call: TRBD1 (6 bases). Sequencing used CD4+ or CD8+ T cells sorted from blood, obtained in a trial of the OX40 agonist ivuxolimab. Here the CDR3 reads CASSGRDTRGEQYF. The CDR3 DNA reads TGTGCCAGCAGTGGTCGGGACACCCGGGGCGAGCAGTACTTC.